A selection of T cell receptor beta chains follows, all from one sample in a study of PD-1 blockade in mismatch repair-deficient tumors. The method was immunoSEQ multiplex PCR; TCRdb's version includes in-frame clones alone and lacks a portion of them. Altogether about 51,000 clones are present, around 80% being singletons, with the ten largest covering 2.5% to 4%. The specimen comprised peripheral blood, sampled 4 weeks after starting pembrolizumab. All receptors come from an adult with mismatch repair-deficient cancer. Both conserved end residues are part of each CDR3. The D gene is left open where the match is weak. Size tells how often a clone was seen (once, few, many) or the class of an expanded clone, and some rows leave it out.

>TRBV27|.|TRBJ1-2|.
TGTGCCAGCAGTCCCTCCCCCAGGACATATGGCTACACCTTC
CASSPSPRTYGYTF
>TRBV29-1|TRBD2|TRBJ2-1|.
TGCAGCCCAGGAAGGCCAATCCGGACTAGCGGGGGGTACAATGAGCAGTTCTTC
CSPGRPIRTSGGYNEQFF
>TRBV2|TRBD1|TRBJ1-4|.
TGTGCCAGCAACAAGGACAGGGCCAATGAAAAACTGTTTTTT
CASNKDRANEKLFF
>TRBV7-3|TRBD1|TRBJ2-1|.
TGTGCCAGCAGCTCGGACAGGATAAACAATGAGCAGTTCTTC
CASSSDRINNEQFF
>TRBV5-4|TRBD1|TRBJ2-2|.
TGTGCCAGCAGCCTTTCTCGGACAGGGAGCACCGGGGAGCTGTTTTTT
CASSLSRTGSTGELFF
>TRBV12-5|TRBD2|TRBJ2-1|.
TGTGCTAGTGGTTGGATAGCGGGCGCGTACAATGAGCAGTTCTTC
CASGWIAGAYNEQFF
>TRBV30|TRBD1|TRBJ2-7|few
TGTGCCTGGGGGTGGGACAGGGGCTACGAGCAGTACTTC
CAWGWDRGYEQYF
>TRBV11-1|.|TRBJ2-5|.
TGTGCCAGCAGTCAGGGGCCGGATCAGCCCCAGTACTTC
CASSQGPDQPQYF
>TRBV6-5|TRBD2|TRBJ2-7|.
TGTGCCAGCAGTTTGACTAGCGGAACCTACGAGCAGTACTTC
CASSLTSGTYEQYF
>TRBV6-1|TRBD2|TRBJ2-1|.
TGTGCCAGCAGTTCTCTAGCGGGATTCGACAATGAGCAGTTCTTC
CASSSLAGFDNEQFF
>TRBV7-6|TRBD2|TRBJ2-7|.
TGTGCCAGCAGCGCCCGACTAGCGGGAGGGCCAGAGGAGCAGTACTTC
CASSARLAGGPEEQYF
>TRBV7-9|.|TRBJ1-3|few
TGTGCCAGCAGATTCGGGCAGTCTGGAAACACCATATATTTT
CASRFGQSGNTIYF
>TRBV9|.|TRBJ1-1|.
TGTGCCAGCAGCCGAGAGCCTGTTAACGCTGAAGCTTTCTTT
CASSREPVNAEAFF
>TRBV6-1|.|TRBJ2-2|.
TGTGCCAGCAGCCGTGTAGGTGGCTACACCGGGGAGCTGTTTTTT
CASSRVGGYTGELFF
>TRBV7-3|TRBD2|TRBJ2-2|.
TGTGCCAGCAGCCAGACTAGCGGGAGAGCGAACACCGGGGAGCTGTTTTTT
CASSQTSGRANTGELFF
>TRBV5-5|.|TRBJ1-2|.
TGTGCCAGCAGCTCCGGACCGGTTAACTATGGCTACACCTTC
CASSSGPVNYGYTF
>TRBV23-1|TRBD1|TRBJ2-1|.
TGCGCCAGCAGTCAATTCAACAGGGGGCTAGGACTACACTGGACGCCCTCCTACAATGAGCAGTTCTTC
CASSQFNRGLGLHWTPSYNEQFF
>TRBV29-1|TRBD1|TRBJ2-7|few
TGCAGCGTAACGACAGGGGCCGAGCAGTACTTC
CSVTTGAEQYF
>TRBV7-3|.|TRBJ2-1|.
TGTGCCAGCAGGCCCCAGGGCGGAGCTGAGCAGTTCTTC
CASRPQGGAEQFF
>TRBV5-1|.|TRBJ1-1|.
TGCGCCAGCAGCTTAAGGGCCGGGGGGAGGGTCACTGAAGCTTTCTTT
CASSLRAGGRVTEAFF
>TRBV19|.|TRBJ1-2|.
TGTGCCACTCACCCTGGAGGGCAAGCTAACTATGGCTACACCTTC
CATHPGGQANYGYTF
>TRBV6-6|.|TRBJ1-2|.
TGTGCCAGCAGTTACTCTCAGGGCTATGGCTACACCTTC
CASSYSQGYGYTF
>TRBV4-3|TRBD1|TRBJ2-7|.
TGCGCCAGCAGCCAAGGGTGGGACAGTACCTACGAGCAGTACTTC
CASSQGWDSTYEQYF
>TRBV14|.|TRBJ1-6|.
TGTGCCAGCAGCCAAGGAGGCAGACCTAATTCACCCCTCCACTTT
CASSQGGRPNSPLHF